This T cell receptor beta chain emerged from a study of PD-1 blockade in mismatch repair-deficient tumors. Measured with immunoSEQ multiplex PCR; TCRdb has only the in-frame clones, and not every one. The data show about 120,000 clones, roughly nine tenths seen once. TCRs were sequenced from a few patients responding to pembrolizumab. This TCR derives from an adult with mismatch repair-deficient cancer. This sample comprised peripheral blood, obtained 44 weeks after starting pembrolizumab.

CDR3: CAISDGTGRYQPQHF. For the CDR3, the DNA is TGTGCCATCAGCGACGGGACAGGGAGGTATCAGCCCCAGCATTTT. V usage is TRBV10-3 and J usage is TRBJ1-5; 9 nucleotides match TRBD1. The CDR3 sequence is 15 residues long. Germline CDR1 and CDR2: ENHRY and SYGVKD. Trimming removed 6 bases from V and 5 bases from J; junction bases left unmatched: 8.